This T cell receptor beta chain originates from a study of T cells expressing NK-cell markers. Study details: It was sorted CD3+CD56+NKG2C+, CD3+CD56+NKG2C- and CD3+CD56-NKG2C+ T cells that supplied the TCR beta repertoires. Out of eight donors sequenced, seven tested HCMV-seropositive and the remaining one seronegative. Study observations and caveats: The same clonotypes also predominated in the CD3+CD56-NKG2C+ fraction of a handful of donors. Evidence did not settle whether expanded NKG2C+ T cell clones targeted HCMV.

TCRdb reprocessed the 5' RACE reads and stores each CDR3 protein as one record, lacking DNA. The sample holds roughly 110,000 distinct CDR3 sequences. Comment on this clonotype: The antigen remains undetermined.

This CDR3 spans 21 amino acids. CDR1 and CDR2 (germline): MNHEY, SMNVEV (reference sequence). The gene calls are TRBV27 and TRBJ2-6; TCRdb's assignment of TRBD2 cannot be checked, as there is no DNA. This TCR came from a woman aged 18-70 years in good health. The sequencing input was blood T cells: a sorted CD56 or NKG2C T cell subset, CD4+ or CD8+ T cells, or bulk PBMC T cells (not recorded which). The chain's CDR3 is CASSLFAFGTADPSGANVLTF.